This is a list of T cell receptor beta chains from one sample in a study of blood T cell repertoires in COVID-19. Method: immunoSEQ multiplex PCR; TCRdb's copy keeps in-frame clones and lacks some. The table has fewer than 200,000 clones, more than 85% seen once. Source material: PBMCs or T cells enriched from blood (not recorded which). Source of these receptors: a human donor with acute COVID-19. The donor label of this sample is uncertain. Each CDR3 is given with its conserved first and last residue. Fields, in order: clone size, D gene, V gene, J gene, CDR3 length, CDR3 DNA, CDR3 protein. A D gene is named only where the DNA matches it firmly. Size is stated for part of the rows, as once, few or many counts, or as a class when the clone is expanded.

-	TRBD1	TRBV30	TRBJ1-2	13	TGTGCCGCCCCGGGACAGGGTAACTATGGCTACACCTTC	CAAPGQGNYGYTF
once	TRBD1	TRBV30	TRBJ1-2	14	TGTGCCTGGGTAGGACAGGGGGTTAACTATGGCTACACCTTC	CAWVGQGVNYGYTF
-	-	TRBV5-8	TRBJ2-6	17	TGTGCCAGCAGCCAGGACGGGGATAGCTCTGGGGCCAACGTCCTGACTTTC	CASSQDGDSSGANVLTF
-	-	TRBV25-1	TRBJ2-2	15	TGTGCCAGCAGTCTCGAAGGAGGGGGGGCCGGGGAGCTGTTTTTT	CASSLEGGGAGELFF
-	TRBD1	TRBV7-9	TRBJ2-5	16	TGTGCCAGCAGCTTAGACCGACAGGGGGCGCGGGAGACCCAGTACTTC	CASSLDRQGARETQYF
-	-	TRBV11-2	TRBJ1-1	15	TGTGCCAGCAGCTCCATAGGAGGGCGGGGCACTGAAGCTTTCTTT	CASSSIGGRGTEAFF
-	TRBD2	TRBV5-4	TRBJ2-1	15	TGTGCCAGCAGCGCTGGGACTAGCGGGTACAATGAGCAGTTCTTC	CASSAGTSGYNEQFF
-	-	TRBV30	TRBJ2-3	13	TGTGCCTGGTCTATCAGGGGCACAGATACGCAGTATTTT	CAWSIRGTDTQYF
-	-	TRBV5-1	TRBJ1-2	13	TGCGCCAGCAGCTTGGGGGCAGAAGGTGGCTACACCTTC	CASSLGAEGGYTF
-	-	TRBV4-1	TRBJ1-1	14	TGCGCCAGCAGCCTCGGGACTGCGAACACTGAAGCTTTCTTT	CASSLGTANTEAFF
-	TRBD1	TRBV28	TRBJ1-1	13	TGTGCCAGCAGTTTACTGGACAGGGACAAAGCTTTCTTT	CASSLLDRDKAFF
few	-	TRBV30	TRBJ1-3	14	TGTGCCTGGAGGGACAGACACTCTGGAAACACCATATATTTT	CAWRDRHSGNTIYF
-	TRBD1	TRBV6-5	TRBJ2-3	13	TGTGCCAGCGGGGACAGCCTCACAGATACGCAGTATTTT	CASGDSLTDTQYF
-	-	TRBV5-4	TRBJ1-2	15	TGTGCCAGCAGTTCGCCGGGTAAGACTAACTATGGCTACACCTTC	CASSSPGKTNYGYTF
-	-	TRBV7-9	TRBJ2-7	15	TGTGCCAGCAGCTTAGTTCCAGGCCTACGCTACGAGCAGTACTTC	CASSLVPGLRYEQYF
-	TRBD2	TRBV24-1	TRBJ2-3	15	TGTGCCACTGGGACTAGCGGGGGGCCGATAGATACGCAGTATTTT	CATGTSGGPIDTQYF
-	TRBD1	TRBV14	TRBJ1-6	15	TGTGCCAGCAGCCGACAGGGGGCAGCTAATTCACCCCTCCACTTT	CASSRQGAANSPLHF
-	TRBD1	TRBV7-8	TRBJ2-5	16	TGTGCCAGCAGCTGGGGGACAGGGCCCGCCGGGGAGACCCAGTACTTC	CASSWGTGPAGETQYF
once	TRBD1	TRBV25-1	TRBJ1-1	14	TGTGCCAGCAGTGGGACAGGGAGGAACACTGAAGCTTTCTTT	CASSGTGRNTEAFF
-	TRBD1	TRBV5-6	TRBJ1-2	14	TGTGCCAGCAGAAAGACAGGGAGTAACTATGGCTACACCTTC	CASRKTGSNYGYTF
-	-	TRBV5-1	TRBJ1-2	13	TGCGCCAGCAGCTTGAACAGGGCGGCTGGCTACACCTTC	CASSLNRAAGYTF
-	TRBD1	TRBV7-9	TRBJ1-4	15	TGTGCCAGCAGCCCGGGGGGACAGGGGTTTGAAAAACTGTTTTTT	CASSPGGQGFEKLFF
-	-	TRBV27	TRBJ1-4	14	TGTGCCAGCAGTTTATCGAGACAGAATGAAAAACTGTTTTTT	CASSLSRQNEKLFF
-	TRBD1	TRBV4-2	TRBJ2-2	22	TGTGCCAGCAGCCGCTCGAGGGTAGGGGCCGGACAGGGAAGGGAATACACCGGGGAGCTGTTTTTT	CASSRSRVGAGQGREYTGELFF
once	TRBD1	TRBV7-6	TRBJ2-5	16	TGTGCCAGCAGCTTAGAGGGACAGGGGGGCTGGAAGACCCAGTACTTC	CASSLEGQGGWKTQYF
once	-	TRBV29-1	TRBJ1-1	11	TGCAGCGTTAAACCGTCAGGGGAAGCTTTCTTT	CSVKPSGEAFF
-	TRBD1	TRBV14	TRBJ2-3	14	TGTGCCAGCAGCCAGGGTAGCAGACAGGGCGCGCAGTATTTT	CASSQGSRQGAQYF
-	-	TRBV27	TRBJ1-5	15	TGTGCCAGCAGTTTATGGGGGGGCACGATTCAGCCCCAGCATTTT	CASSLWGGTIQPQHF
-	-	TRBV6-1	TRBJ1-2	16	TGTGCCAGCAGTGAAGGGGGGCGGATGTTCGACTATGGCTACACCTTC	CASSEGGRMFDYGYTF
-	-	TRBV2	TRBJ2-1	14	TGTGCCAGCAGTGATCTCGGGTCCTACAATGAGCAGTTCTTC	CASSDLGSYNEQFF
-	-	TRBV19	TRBJ1-5	14	TGTGCCAGTAGTAGGTTCCCAACTAATCAGCCCCAGCATTTT	CASSRFPTNQPQHF
-	-	TRBV5-1	TRBJ2-7	15	TGCGCCAGCGGAAGTTCCGGCGGGAATATGGAAGAGCAGTACTTC	CASGSSGGNMEEQYF